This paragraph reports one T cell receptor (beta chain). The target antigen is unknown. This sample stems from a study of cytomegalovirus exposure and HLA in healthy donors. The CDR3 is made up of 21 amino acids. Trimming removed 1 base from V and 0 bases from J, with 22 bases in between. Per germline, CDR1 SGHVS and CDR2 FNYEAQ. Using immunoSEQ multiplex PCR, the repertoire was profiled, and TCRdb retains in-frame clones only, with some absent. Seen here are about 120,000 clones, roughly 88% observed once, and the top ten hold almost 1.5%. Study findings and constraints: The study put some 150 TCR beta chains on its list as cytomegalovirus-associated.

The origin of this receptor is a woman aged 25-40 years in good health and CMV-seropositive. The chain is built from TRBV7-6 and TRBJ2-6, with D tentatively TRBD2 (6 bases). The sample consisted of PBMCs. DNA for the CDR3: TGTGCCAGCAGCTTAGTGGGGGGACGGACCCTCCAAGTCTCTGGGGCCAACGTCCTGACTTTC. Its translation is CASSLVGGRTLQVSGANVLTF.